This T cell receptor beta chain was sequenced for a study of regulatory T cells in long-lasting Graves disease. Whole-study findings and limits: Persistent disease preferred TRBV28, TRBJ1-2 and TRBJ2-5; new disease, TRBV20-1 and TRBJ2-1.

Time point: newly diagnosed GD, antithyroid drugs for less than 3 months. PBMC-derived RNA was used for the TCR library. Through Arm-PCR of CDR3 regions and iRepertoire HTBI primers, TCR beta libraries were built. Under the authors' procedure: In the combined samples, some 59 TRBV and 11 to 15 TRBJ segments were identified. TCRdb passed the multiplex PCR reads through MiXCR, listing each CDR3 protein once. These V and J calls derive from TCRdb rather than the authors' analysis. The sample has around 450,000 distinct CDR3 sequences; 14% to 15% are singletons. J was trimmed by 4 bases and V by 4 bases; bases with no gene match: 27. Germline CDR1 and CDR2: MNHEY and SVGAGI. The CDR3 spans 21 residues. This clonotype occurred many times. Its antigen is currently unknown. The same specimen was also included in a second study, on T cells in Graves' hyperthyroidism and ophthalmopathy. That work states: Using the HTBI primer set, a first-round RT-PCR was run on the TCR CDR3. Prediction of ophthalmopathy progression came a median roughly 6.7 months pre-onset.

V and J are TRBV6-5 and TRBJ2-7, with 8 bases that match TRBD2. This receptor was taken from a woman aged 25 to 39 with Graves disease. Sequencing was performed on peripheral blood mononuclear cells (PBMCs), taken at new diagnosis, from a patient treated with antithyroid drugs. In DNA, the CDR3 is TGTGCCAGCAGTTCCCCCCCTGGAACGGGAGGGAGGGGTGTTCGGGGTTACGAGCAGTACTTC. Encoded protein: CASSSPPGTGGRGVRGYEQYF.